The 26 T cell receptor beta chains in this list originate from one sample, sequenced in a study of post-analysis software for immune sequencing data. Study-wide results and limits: Among 5 or 6 TRBV segments more frequent in patients than controls were TRBV5-6, TRBV5-1 and TRBV20-1.

These TCRs are of unknown antigen specificity. Presence of unique molecular identifiers characterized the TCR beta cDNA libraries. Using its own MiXCR run on the PCR reads, TCRdb lists one record per CDR3 protein. The sample lists approximately 250,000 distinct CDR3 sequences, 35% to 40% occurring once. Sequencing was performed on blood. The receptors derive from a girl aged 10 to 17 with multiple sclerosis.

Many counts were recorded for this clonotype. In DNA, the CDR3 is TGTGCCATCAGTGATAAGAACAGGGGGAACACTGAAGCTTTCTTT. Its translation: CAISDKNRGNTEAFF. This sequence joins TRBV10-3 and TRBJ1-1; 7 nucleotides align to TRBD1. The CDR3 contains 15 residues. Trimming removed 3 bases from V and 1 base from J; junction bases left unmatched: 5. Per germline, CDR1 ENHRY and CDR2 SYGVKD.

This clonotype has a count of ten or more. The rearrangement uses TRBV11-2 and TRBJ1-1; tentatively, D is TRBD1 (5 bases). The CDR3 runs 15 residues. V lost 4 bases to trimming and J lost 3 bases, with 15 bases between them. Germline-derived CDR1 and CDR2 are SGHAT and FQNNGV. CDR3 protein: CASSSMGRRDTEAFF. In nucleotides, the CDR3 is TGTGCCAGCAGCTCGATGGGACGGAGGGACACTGAAGCTTTCTTT.

This clonotype showed up many times. V and J are TRBV15 and TRBJ1-5; D remains ambiguous. The V gene's germline CDR1 is LNHNV and CDR2 YYDKDF (reference sequence). V lost 4 bases and J lost 3, with 10 bases in between. CDR3 length equals 14 residues. In DNA form, the CDR3 reads TGTGCCACCAGCATGAGTGCCGACAATCAGCCCCAGCATTTT. This codes for CATSMSADNQPQHF.

Only a few counts were recorded for this clonotype. V and J are TRBV4-1 and TRBJ1-1; no definite D call. Trimming cost V 0 bases and J 6 bases, with 20 bases left between them. The CDR3 is 17 amino acids. Germline V gene data show CDR1 as MGHRA and CDR2 as YSYEKL. DNA for the CDR3: TGCGCCAGCAGCCAAGACCCCCCGGCGACGGTTAGGGCTGAAGCTTTCTTT. Encoded protein: CASSQDPPATVRAEAFF.

This clonotype was detected only a few times. The chain carries TRBV10-3 and TRBJ2-5; D tentatively reads TRBD1 or TRBD2 (5 bases each). Germline V CDR1 and CDR2: ENHRY, SYGVKD. This CDR3 contains 12 residues. With 11 bases removed from V and 2 bases from J, the gap between germline ends came to 12 bases. The CDR3 spells CAARDGQETQYF. CDR3 nucleotide sequence: TGTGCCGCCCGGGACGGACAAGAGACCCAGTACTTC.

This clonotype was picked up many times. The rearrangement links TRBV7-9 to TRBJ2-3, with 8 bases fitting TRBD2. The CDR3 is made up of 15 amino acids. Germline V gene data show CDR1 as SEHNR and CDR2 as FQNEAQ (reference sequence). The V segment lost 1 base and the J segment 4 bases; nucleotides outside the gene matches: 4. CDR3 in DNA: TGTGCCAGCAGCTTAGACGGCGGGGGGTCAGATACGCAGTATTTT. Its translation is CASSLDGGGSDTQYF.

Concerning this clonotype: A much larger clone differs from this one at a single base, so this may be a read error. The V gene is TRBV5-1, the J gene TRBJ2-5; tentatively, D is TRBD2 (6 bases). Germline V CDR1 and CDR2: SGHRS, YFSETQ. This CDR3 spans 15 amino acids. The CDR3 coding sequence is TGCGCCCGCAGCTTGGTCGGACTAACTATGGAGACCCAGTACTTC. Protein product: CARSLVGLTMETQYF. The whole variable domain, remainder taken from reference TRBV5-1 and TRBJ2-5, is KAGVTQTPRYLIKTRGQQVTLSCSPISGHRSVSWYQQTPGQGLQFLFEYFSETQRNKGNFPGRFSGRQFSNSRSEMNVSTLELGDSALYLCARSLVGLTMETQYFGPGTRLLVL.

Only a few counts were recorded for this clonotype. This may stem from a read error, because a much larger clone lies one nucleotide away. The chain employs TRBV20-1 and TRBJ2-1, with TRBD2 matching 7 bases. CDR3 length equals 16 residues. Germline CDR1 is DFQATT and CDR2 is SNEGSKA (reference sequence). CDR3 nucleotide sequence: TGCAGTGCTAGAGCGGGTCTGGCTAGCGGTTACAGTGAGCAGTTCTTC. Translation gives CSARAGLASGYSEQFF.

The chain couples TRBV5-1 to TRBJ2-4; 7 nucleotides agree with TRBD2. The J call is doubtful: the DNA matches TRBJ2-5 better. The V gene's germline CDR1 is SGHRS and CDR2 YFSETQ. CDR3 length: 14 amino acids. This chain's CDR3 is CASSIGGSTETQYF. CDR3 DNA sequence: TGCGCCAGCAGCATTGGCGGGAGCACGGAGACCCAGTACTTC.

In its sample, this clonotype was seen a few times. This chain uses TRBV5-8 with TRBJ1-1; D remains unclear. V lost 0 bases, J lost 7 bases, and 7 bases lay in between. CDR1 SGHTS and CDR2 YDEGEE come from the germline V gene. The CDR3 extends over 12 amino acids. The DNA for the CDR3 is TGTGCCAGCAGCTTGGCGGGGAATGAAGCTTTCTTT. Protein: CASSLAGNEAFF.

The rearrangement links TRBV5-5 to TRBJ2-1; D possibly corresponds to TRBD2 (6 bases). CDR1 SGHKS and CDR2 YYEKEE come from the germline V gene (reference sequence). V lost 5 bases to trimming and J lost 10 bases, with 13 bases between them. The CDR3 is 12 amino acids. The CDR3 bases are TGTGCCAGCAGGGAGTCGGGGGTAGAGCAGTTCTTC. This gives the protein CASRESGVEQFF.

This clonotype was found many times. This chain links TRBV18 with TRBJ1-1; D is undetermined. The CDR3 spans 15 residues. The germline V gene encodes CDR1 KGHSH and CDR2 LQKENI. Trimming removed 0 bases from V and 2 bases from J, with 10 bases in between. This chain's CDR3 is CASSPPGLRNTEAFF. CDR3 nucleotide sequence: TGTGCCAGCTCACCACCGGGTTTACGCAACACTGAAGCTTTCTTT.

This clonotype was seen at least ten times. The chain is built from TRBV5-1 and TRBJ2-5; the match to TRBD2 covers 8 bases. The junction had 7 bases not matched to a gene; V was cut back by 5 bases and J by 1 base. Germline CDR1 reads SGHRS; CDR2 reads YFSETQ. The CDR3 consists of 15 residues. The chain's CDR3 is CASSSGLAGQETQYF. CDR3 sequence (DNA): TGCGCCAGCAGTTCCGGACTAGCAGGCCAAGAGACCCAGTACTTC.

This clonotype was observed at least ten times. The chain links TRBV15 to TRBJ2-1; 9 bases are shared with TRBD2. Germline V gene sequence: CDR1 LNHNV, CDR2 YYDKDF (reference sequence). The ends lost 0 bases at V and 5 bases at J; junction bases unmatched: 8. CDR3 length: 17 residues. The DNA for the CDR3 is TGTGCCACCAGCAGAGATAGCGGGAGATCTCAACACAATGAGCAGTTCTTC. It codes for CATSRDSGRSQHNEQFF.

Ten or more counts support this clonotype. This chain connects TRBV7-3 to TRBJ2-1; D gene unclear. The CDR3 loop spans 13 amino acids. Germline V gives CDR1 SGHTA, CDR2 FQGTGA. V was trimmed by 4 bases and J by 7 bases, leaving 11 bases between them. This CDR3 is CASSSGPRNEQFF. The CDR3 DNA follows: TGTGCCAGCAGCTCTGGTCCGAGGAATGAGCAGTTCTTC.

V gene TRBV18 combines with J gene TRBJ1-2; D ambiguous. The CDR3 consists of 14 residues. V was trimmed by 3 bases and J by 4 bases, leaving 12 bases between them. Germline assignment: CDR1 KGHSH and CDR2 LQKENI. CDR3 in DNA: TGTGCCAGCTCACCGGGGAGTCCCTCCTATGGCTACACCTTC. Encoded protein: CASSPGSPSYGYTF.

This clonotype was detected many times. Written as DNA, the CDR3 is TGTGCCAGCAGCTTAGATGGGGGCGACTGGTATGAGCAGTTCTTC. Its translation is CASSLDGGDWYEQFF. The V and J genes are TRBV7-2 and TRBJ2-1; D is possibly TRBD1 (6 bases). The CDR3 is made up of 15 amino acids. The ends were cut back, 1 base at V and 8 bases at J, with 15 bases in the middle. The germline V gene has CDR1 SGHTA and CDR2 FQGNSA.

This clonotype was seen many times. The V and J genes are TRBV4-2 and TRBJ2-5; TRBD2 aligns across 9 bases. The junction had 23 bases not matched to a gene; V was cut back by 4 bases and J by 5 bases. This CDR3 has 20 residues. Germline V gene data show CDR1 as LGHNA and CDR2 as YNFKEQ. CDR3 nucleotide sequence: TGTGCCAGCAGCCCAGGGGTCCGCGGGACTAGCCTCCCCGGAGTTGAGACCCAGTACTTC. This encodes CASSPGVRGTSLPGVETQYF.

A few counts support this clonotype. This could be a read error, since a much larger clone is one nucleotide away. The chain links TRBV6-1 to TRBJ1-2, with D possibly TRBD1 on 6 matching bases. There are 14 residues in the CDR3. Per the germline V gene, CDR1 is MNHNS and CDR2 is SASEGT. CDR3 sequence: CASSVRPMGHGHTF. The CDR3 DNA follows: TGTGCCAGCAGTGTCCGCCCAATGGGACATGGCCACACCTTC.

The V and J genes are TRBV20-1 and TRBJ2-2; a weak D match, TRBD2 (5 bases). The CDR3 length is 12 residues. V was shortened by 5 bases and J by 6 bases, with 10 bases between the two germline ends. Germline V gene data show CDR1 as DFQATT and CDR2 as SNEGSKA (reference sequence). CDR3 protein: CSALVGAGELFF. In DNA, the CDR3 is TGCAGTGCTCTGGTGGGAGCCGGGGAGCTGTTTTTT.

This clonotype was seen repeatedly, ten times or more. The J gene is TRBJ2-1, the V gene TRBV5-1, with TRBD2 matching 11 bases. The V and J ends lost 2 bases and 9 bases, in that order; junction bases with no gene match: 7. Germline V gene data show CDR1 as SGHRS and CDR2 as YFSETQ. The CDR3 is 15 residues long. The CDR3 DNA reads TGCGCCAGCAGCTTCATTAGCGGGGGGGCCGCTGAGCAGTTCTTC. As protein: CASSFISGGAAEQFF.

This clonotype was seen a handful of times. This may arise from a read error, as a much more abundant clone is one base away. This chain uses TRBV7-6 with TRBJ2-5; D remains ambiguous. Per germline, CDR1 SGHVS and CDR2 FNYEAQ. V was cut by 0 bases and J by 11 bases, with 22 bases left in between. The CDR3 runs to 16 residues. The CDR3 loop is CASSLALASPASEQYF. CDR3 sequence (DNA): TGTGCCAGCAGCTTAGCCTTAGCATCCCCAGCTAGTGAGCAGTACTTC. The full variable domain, with the rest looked up from reference TRBV7-6 and TRBJ2-5, is GAGVSQSPRYKVTKRGQDVALRCDPISGHVSLYWYRQALGQGPEFLTYFNYEAQQDKSGLPNDRFSAERPEGSISTLTIQRTEQRDSAMYRCASSLALASPASEQYFGPGTRLLVL.

Written as DNA, the CDR3 is TGTGCCAGCAGGGGGGCTTCCTACGAGCAGTACTTC. Translating it yields CASRGASYEQYF. This rearrangement joins TRBV6-1 to TRBJ2-7; D possibly corresponds to TRBD1 (6 bases). Trimming took 6 bases from V and 1 from J, leaving 7 bases between them. The CDR3 loop spans 12 amino acids. The germline V gene encodes CDR1 MNHNS and CDR2 SASEGT.

Details on this clonotype: At one end, the junction sequence differs from germline, possibly due to a read error. The genes are TRBV5-1 and TRBJ1-2; no reliable D call. The CDR3 runs to 14 residues. Germline CDR1 SGHRS, CDR2 YFSETQ. The CDR3 loop reads CVSSLTAGNYGYTF. In DNA, the CDR3 is TGCGTCAGCAGCTTGACGGCGGGCAACTATGGCTACACCTTC.

This clonotype was detected many times. CDR3 loop: CASGPSGAQQFF. The CDR3 DNA reads as TGTGCCAGCGGACCATCCGGGGCCCAGCAGTTCTTC. The rearrangement links TRBV12-3 or TRBV12-4 to TRBJ2-1; TRBD1 or TRBD2 may be the D gene (5 bases each). The V end was cut by 8 bases, the J end by 11 bases, with 16 bases between. This CDR3 is built from 12 residues.

Ten or more counts support this clonotype. V is TRBV9 and J is TRBJ2-3; D unclear. Looked up from germline, CDR1 is SGDLS and CDR2 is YYNGEE. With 0 bases removed from V and 1 base from J, the gap between germline ends came to 9 bases. The length of the CDR3 is 15 residues. CDR3 in amino acids: CASSVDPQGTDTQYF. In nucleotides, the CDR3 is TGTGCCAGCAGCGTAGATCCCCAGGGCACAGATACGCAGTATTTT. The whole variable domain, remainder taken from reference TRBV9 and TRBJ2-3, is DSGVTQTPKHLITATGQRVTLRCSPRSGDLSVYWYQQSLDQGLQFLIQYYNGEERAKGNILERFSAQQFPDLHSELNLSSLELGDSALYFCASSVDPQGTDTQYFGPGTRLTVL.